The clone carrying this TCR beta chain was detected ten times or more. The data stem from a study of Graves' ophthalmopathy and Graves' hyperthyroidism. RNA transcripts served as template for amplifying TCR beta CDR3 sequences. HTBI-primed first-round RT-PCR preceded second-round multiplex PCR. TCRdb reanalysed the multiplex PCR reads using MiXCR and keeps one entry per CDR3 protein. The top ten clones hold roughly 7% of a sample with hundreds of thousands of distinct CDR3 sequences, approximately 15% of them seen once. The CDR3 loop spans 14 amino acids. The V end lost 0 bases, the J end lost 11 bases, and 16 bases lay between the germline ends.

The specimen was peripheral blood. The V call is TRBV12-3 or TRBV12-4, the J call TRBJ1-1; maybe TRBD1 (6 bases). The receptor was derived from a woman aged 18-29 years with stable Graves' hyperthyroidism. The CDR3, as DNA: TGTGCCAGCAGTTTAGCGGTAGAGGGGGGCGTTGCTTTCTTT. As protein: CASSLAVEGGVAFF.